Listed here is a single TCR beta chain. Its matching antigen is unknown. This record belongs to a study of cytomegalovirus exposure and HLA in healthy donors. A multiplex PCR was run with 60 Vbeta primers and 13 Jbeta primers. Assay: immunoSEQ multiplex PCR; the TCRdb copy retains only in-frame clones and omits some. The sample has about 150,000 clones, 84% seen once. Notes on the study in general: In an earlier analysis, most TCR beta V segments were productive about 87% or about 30% of the time. A few of the chains that were CMV-associated were confirmed in vitro to be specific for CMV antigens. Later work associated roughly 15,000 TCR beta sequences with HLA alleles at 0.05 false discovery rate. Altogether, more than 150 TCR beta chains were recorded as cytomegalovirus-associated.

Germline V gene data show CDR1 as SEHNR and CDR2 as FQNEAQ (reference sequence). The CDR3 sequence is 14 residues long. With 3 bases removed from V and 2 bases from J, the gap between germline ends came to 10 bases. V usage is TRBV7-9 and J usage is TRBJ1-2; perhaps TRBD1 as D (6 bases). The clonotype originates from a boy aged 2 to 10 in good health and CMV-seronegative. The sample consisted of PBMCs. The CDR3: CASSFQGQNYGYTF. Here the CDR3 DNA reads TGTGCCAGCAGCTTTCAAGGACAGAACTATGGCTACACCTTC.